These 32 T cell receptor beta chains share one sample of origin, sequenced in a study of shared clonotypes between healthy human individuals. TCRdb's table, derived via immunoSEQ multiplex PCR, lists solely in-frame clones and lacks some. The sample yields millions of clones, 85% to 95% seen once. The sequenced material came from naive CD4+ T cells sorted from blood. The sample's subset: CD45RA+ positively selected. The receptors shown here come from a young man in good health.

The rearrangement uses TRBV6-1 and TRBJ1-1, with D unclear. The V gene lost 4 bases and the J gene lost 8 bases, with 23 bases spanning the gap. The germline V gene encodes CDR1 MNHNS and CDR2 SASEGT. This CDR3 has 16 residues. The CDR3 sequence: CASSALFGLEVREAFF. The DNA of the CDR3 is TGTGCCAGCAGTGCCCTATTTGGTCTCGAAGTAAGGGAAGCTTTCTTT.

Regarding this clone: This sample also contains other DNA sequences that code for the same CDR3. The gene calls are TRBV7-2 and TRBJ2-5, with D perhaps matching TRBD2 (6 bases). Germline assignment: CDR1 SGHTA and CDR2 FQGNSA. The V end was cut by 3 bases, the J end by 5 bases, with 7 bases between. The CDR3 has 12 amino acids. The CDR3 spells CASSFRGETQYF. DNA for the CDR3: TGTGCCAGCAGCTTCCGGGGGGAGACCCAGTACTTC.

This sequence joins TRBV6-1 and TRBJ2-7, with D unclear. The CDR3 spans 12 residues. Trimming removed 1 base at V and 9 bases at J, with 10 bases between. Germline CDR1 reads MNHNS; CDR2 reads SASEGT. The CDR3 DNA reads TGTGCCAGCAGTGAAGGGCAAGGCCGGCAGTACTTC. Protein: CASSEGQGRQYF.

About this clone: The germline gene is not matched at one end of the junction; a read error may be the cause. Within the sample, other DNA sequences also encode this same CDR3. The chain combines TRBV5-1 with TRBJ1-5, with unresolved D. Germline V gene lookup returns CDR1 SGHRS and CDR2 YFSETQ. The length of the CDR3 is 13 residues. CDR3 nucleotide sequence: TGCGCCAGCAGTTTGGCAAGCAATCAGCCCCAGCATTTT. Residues: CASSLASNQPQHF.

J is TRBJ1-2 and V is TRBV6-1, with 11 bases lining up with TRBD1. The CDR3 is 14 residues long. Germline CDR1 and CDR2: MNHNS and SASEGT. V was pared by 11 bases and J by 5 bases, with 10 bases of the junction left unmatched. In nucleotides, the CDR3 is TGTGCCGGCCAAAACGGACAGGGGGCATATGGCTACACCTTC. Its translation is CAGQNGQGAYGYTF.

The chain recombines TRBV19 with TRBJ2-5, with D uncertain. This CDR3 is built from 13 residues. Trimming left V 6 bases short and J 9 bases short, with 17 bases between. CDR1 and CDR2 (germline): LNHDA, SQIVND (reference sequence). CDR3 protein: CASSNQVPASQYF. CDR3 nucleotides: TGTGCCAGTAGCAACCAAGTCCCGGCGTCCCAGTACTTC.

This clone was seen once. J is TRBJ2-5 and V is TRBV5-4; D might be TRBD1 (7 bases). The germline V gene has CDR1 SGHNT and CDR2 YYREEE (reference sequence). This CDR3 is 16 amino acids long. V gave up 4 bases and J gave up 1 base, with 17 bases separating them. The CDR3 nucleotides read TGTGCCAGCAGCCCCGCCCCCAGGGGGGCCCAAGAGACCCAGTACTTC. Its translation: CASSPAPRGAQETQYF.

The V gene is TRBV5-1, the J gene TRBJ2-7; 7 bases line up with TRBD1. The V and J ends lost 2 bases and 9 bases, in that order; junction bases with no gene match: 11. The CDR3 has 14 amino acids. The germline gives CDR1 SGHRS, CDR2 YFSETQ. CDR3 in DNA: TGCGCCAGCAGCTTCGACAGGGCTAGCTACTCGCAGTACTTC. Translation gives CASSFDRASYSQYF.

The chain carries TRBV29-1 and TRBJ2-7, with D possibly TRBD1 on 5 matching bases. CDR1 is SQVTM, CDR2 ANQGSEA, per germline. Trimming removed 4 bases from V and 12 bases from J, with 13 bases in between. This CDR3 spans 10 amino acids. Written as DNA, the CDR3 is TGCAGCGTTGCTAGGGGCTTACTGTACTTC. It codes for CSVARGLLYF.

The chain uses TRBV27 and TRBJ2-2; 8 bases are shared with TRBD1. Losses at the gene ends were 0 bases for V and 6 bases for J; bases not matched to a gene: 3. CDR1 and CDR2 (germline): MNHEY, SMNVEV (reference sequence). This CDR3 has 15 residues. Written as DNA, the CDR3 is TGTGCCAGCAGTTTATCCCGGACAGGGCCCGGGGAGCTGTTTTTT. Amino acid sequence: CASSLSRTGPGELFF.

The rearrangement joins TRBV9 to TRBJ2-1; 10 bases match TRBD2. Germline V CDR1 and CDR2: SGDLS, YYNGEE. With 0 bases clipped from V and 7 bases from J, the junction kept 7 bases outside the gene matches. CDR3 length: 16 amino acids. CDR3: CASSVGSLAGENEQFF. Here the CDR3 DNA reads TGTGCCAGCAGCGTAGGTAGTCTAGCGGGAGAGAATGAGCAGTTCTTC.

The V and J genes are TRBV9 and TRBJ1-2; D gene ambiguous. Germline assignment: CDR1 SGDLS and CDR2 YYNGEE. V was cut by 6 bases and J by 7 bases, with 16 bases left in between. The CDR3 covers 13 residues. The CDR3 DNA reads as TGTGCCAGCAAACGAACGCCCTCCGGTGGCTACACCTTC. Amino acid sequence: CASKRTPSGGYTF.

CDR3 amino acids: CASSLGRASKNIQYF. CDR3 bases: TGTGCCAGCAGCTTAGGCAGGGCTTCCAAAAACATTCAGTACTTC. This sequence joins TRBV7-9 and TRBJ2-4; possible D gene TRBD1, 5 bases. V was trimmed by 1 base and J by 2 bases, leaving 9 bases between them. Germline V gene sequence: CDR1 SEHNR, CDR2 FQNEAQ (reference sequence). The CDR3 runs 15 residues.

The chain carries TRBV7-2 and TRBJ2-7; possible D gene TRBD1, 6 bases. Germline V gene sequence: CDR1 SGHTA, CDR2 FQGNSA. This CDR3 region has 13 residues. V lost 4 bases and J lost 3, with 10 bases in between. This CDR3 reads CASSYGQFYEQYF. The CDR3 coding sequence is TGTGCCAGCAGCTACGGACAGTTCTACGAGCAGTACTTC. Variable domain in full (rest from reference TRBV7-2 and TRBJ2-7): GAGVSQSPSNKVTEKGKDVELRCDPISGHTALYWYRQSLGQGLEFLIYFQGNSAPDKSGLPSDRFSAERTGGSVSTLTIQRTQQEDSAVYLCASSYGQFYEQYFGPGTRLTVT.

The J gene is TRBJ1-2, the V gene TRBV6-5, with 7 bases fitting TRBD1. The V segment lost 7 bases and the J segment 10 bases; nucleotides outside the gene matches: 9. In germline, CDR1 is MNHEY, CDR2 SVGAGI. This CDR3 spans 12 amino acids. The CDR3 DNA is TGTGCCAGCAACACTCCAGGGGGTTCCTACACCTTC. As protein: CASNTPGGSYTF.

This chain connects TRBV19 to TRBJ2-7; TRBD1 matches 11 bases. Germline CDR1 is LNHDA and CDR2 is SQIVND (reference sequence). This CDR3 spans 16 amino acids. J lost 3 bases, V lost 2 bases, and 6 bases had no gene match. The CDR3 nucleotides read TGTGCCAGTAGTATAAAAGGGACAGGGGGACTCTACGAGCAGTACTTC. Translating it yields CASSIKGTGGLYEQYF.

In DNA form, the CDR3 reads TGCGCCAGCAGCCAACCCAGGGAAGGTGAGACCCAGTACTTC. Translated: CASSQPREGETQYF. The chain has TRBV4-1 and TRBJ2-5; a possible D gene is TRBD1 (5 bases). Per germline, CDR1 MGHRA and CDR2 YSYEKL. Trimming took off 2 bases at V and 5 bases at J, with 12 bases between the two ends. This CDR3 is 14 amino acids long.

This chain joins TRBV20-1 and TRBJ1-1; D gene uncertain. The CDR3 totals 10 residues. Germline CDR1 is DFQATT and CDR2 is SNEGSKA (reference sequence). V lost 6 bases, J lost 5 bases, and 7 bases lay in between. CDR3 DNA: TGCAGTGCGCAGCAGACTGAAGCTTTCTTT. Translating gives CSAQQTEAFF.

This clone occurred once. J is TRBJ2-3 and V is TRBV18, with TRBD1 matching over 7 bases. J lost 3 bases, V lost 3 bases, and 9 bases had no gene match. The germline V gene has CDR1 KGHSH and CDR2 LQKENI. CDR3 length equals 16 residues. The chain's CDR3 is CASSPQPLTGTDTQYF. CDR3 coding DNA: TGTGCCAGCTCACCCCAACCTCTGACAGGGACAGATACGCAGTATTTT.

The gene calls are TRBV7-9 and TRBJ2-2, with TRBD1 matching over 9 bases. The germline gives CDR1 SEHNR, CDR2 FQNEAQ (reference sequence). V shed 3 bases, J shed 4 bases, and the junction held 6 bases outside the gene matches. This CDR3 has 16 amino acids. CDR3 nucleotide sequence: TGTGCCAGCAGCTTGGGACAGGGCGTTAGCACCGGGGAGCTGTTTTTT. Protein: CASSLGQGVSTGELFF.

This chain connects TRBV27 to TRBJ1-6, with 7 positions matching TRBD1. Germline V CDR1 and CDR2: MNHEY, SMNVEV (reference sequence). There are 14 residues in the CDR3. Trimming took 3 bases from V and 7 from J; bases not matched to a gene: 3. The CDR3 bases are TGTGCCAGCAGTTTTGAGGGGGCAAATTCACCCCTCCACTTT. Protein sequence: CASSFEGANSPLHF.

This clone has only one observation. The sample holds other DNA sequences that translate to the same CDR3. J is TRBJ2-5 and V is TRBV18; D is uncertain. Between the trimmed V and J ends, which lost 4 bases and 2 bases, there was a span of 8 bases. This CDR3 has 13 amino acids. The germline V gene has CDR1 KGHSH and CDR2 LQKENI. The CDR3 here is CASSLQVQETQYF. CDR3 in DNA: TGTGCCAGCTCACTCCAGGTTCAAGAGACCCAGTACTTC.

Notes on this clone: Within the sample, other DNA sequences also encode this same CDR3. The chain joins TRBV18 to TRBJ1-2; D perhaps matches TRBD1 (6 bases). V was clipped by 6 bases and J by 2 bases, with 10 bases between them. Germline values: CDR1 KGHSH, CDR2 LQKENI. This CDR3 contains 13 residues. CDR3 in DNA: TGTGCCAGCTCCCCTCAGGGGAACTATGGCTACACCTTC. It translates to CASSPQGNYGYTF.

The chain joins TRBV28 to TRBJ1-2, with D maybe TRBD1 (5 bases). CDR1 is MDHEN, CDR2 SYDVKM, per germline. The CDR3 totals 13 residues. The germline V and J ends were trimmed by 6 bases and 5 bases, with 13 bases remaining between them. The CDR3 reads CASSRGGAYGYTF. The CDR3 coding sequence is TGTGCCAGCAGCCGGGGCGGGGCTTATGGCTACACCTTC.

Of note for this clone: Other nucleotide sequences from this sample produce the same CDR3. This rearrangement joins TRBV5-1 to TRBJ2-1; D gene ambiguous. V was shortened by 1 base and J by 8 bases, with 4 bases between the two germline ends. CDR3 size: 11 residues. Germline V lookup: CDR1 SGHRS, CDR2 YFSETQ. The CDR3 bases are TGCGCCAGCAGCTTGTCTCATGAGCAGTTCTTC. Translating it yields CASSLSHEQFF.

In the case of this clone: A junction end diverges from the germline sequence, so it may reflect a read error. The V and J genes are TRBV6-6 and TRBJ2-7, with a tentative D call TRBD1 (7 bases). Germline values: CDR1 MNHNY, CDR2 SVGAGI (reference sequence). This CDR3 has 12 amino acids. For the CDR3, the DNA is TGTGCCAGCAAAACAGGGGAGGCTCCCCTTTGCTTC. Its protein is CASKTGEAPLCF.

The chain carries TRBV7-2 and TRBJ2-1; TRBD2 might be the D (6 bases). This CDR3 is built from 15 residues. Trimming took 0 bases from V and 9 from J, leaving 15 bases between them. Germline loops: CDR1 SGHTA, CDR2 FQGNSA. CDR3 coding DNA: TGTGCCAGCAGCTTAGCTGGGACTCTGACGAGTGAGCAGTTCTTC. Translating gives CASSLAGTLTSEQFF. The full variable domain, its missing parts supplied by reference TRBV7-2 and TRBJ2-1, is GAGVSQSPSNKVTEKGKDVELRCDPISGHTALYWYRQSLGQGLEFLIYFQGNSAPDKSGLPSDRFSAERTGGSVSTLTIQRTQQEDSAVYLCASSLAGTLTSEQFFGPGTRLTVL.

The rearrangement uses TRBV10-3 and TRBJ2-7; 8 bases line up with TRBD1. The CDR3 spans 13 residues. The J segment lost 3 bases and the V segment lost 6 bases, leaving 4 bases of the junction unmatched. CDR1 is ENHRY, CDR2 SYGVKD, per germline. This CDR3 is CAIRNRGYYEQYF. In nucleotides, the CDR3 is TGTGCCATCAGGAACAGGGGGTACTACGAGCAGTACTTC.

This chain uses TRBV30 with TRBJ1-2; a possible D gene is TRBD1 (6 bases). The V end lost 5 bases, the J end lost 0 bases, and 10 bases lay between the germline ends. The CDR3 is 13 residues long. Germline V lookup: CDR1 GTSNPN, CDR2 SVGIG (reference sequence). CDR3 protein: CAWDRFPNYGYTF. CDR3 DNA: TGTGCCTGGGACAGGTTTCCTAACTATGGCTACACCTTC.

CDR3 residues: CASSLISGSGNSPLHF. In DNA form, the CDR3 reads TGTGCCAGCAGTTTAATATCGGGGAGTGGTAATTCACCCCTCCACTTT. V usage is TRBV27 and J usage is TRBJ1-6; D remains ambiguous. This CDR3 is 16 amino acids long. Trimming left V 2 bases short and J 6 bases short, with 14 bases between. Germline V gene data show CDR1 as MNHEY and CDR2 as SMNVEV (reference sequence).

Here the CDR3 reads CASSEAGGLAGTYNEQFF. The DNA for the CDR3 is TGTGCCAGCAGTGAAGCTGGGGGGCTAGCGGGAACCTACAATGAGCAGTTCTTC. V is TRBV2 and J is TRBJ2-1, with 9 bases lining up with TRBD2. Unmatched junction bases numbered 8, after V lost 0 bases and J lost 2 bases. CDR3 length: 18 residues. Germline assignment: CDR1 SNHLY and CDR2 FYNNEI.

V and J are TRBV6-1 and TRBJ2-3, with 9 bases lining up with TRBD2. The CDR3 length is 15 residues. Unmatched junction bases numbered 6, after V lost 4 bases and J lost 4 bases. Per germline, CDR1 MNHNS and CDR2 SASEGT. The CDR3, as DNA: TGTGCCAGCAGTGCTCCGAAGCGGGAGGCAGATACGCAGTATTTT. This codes for CASSAPKREADTQYF.